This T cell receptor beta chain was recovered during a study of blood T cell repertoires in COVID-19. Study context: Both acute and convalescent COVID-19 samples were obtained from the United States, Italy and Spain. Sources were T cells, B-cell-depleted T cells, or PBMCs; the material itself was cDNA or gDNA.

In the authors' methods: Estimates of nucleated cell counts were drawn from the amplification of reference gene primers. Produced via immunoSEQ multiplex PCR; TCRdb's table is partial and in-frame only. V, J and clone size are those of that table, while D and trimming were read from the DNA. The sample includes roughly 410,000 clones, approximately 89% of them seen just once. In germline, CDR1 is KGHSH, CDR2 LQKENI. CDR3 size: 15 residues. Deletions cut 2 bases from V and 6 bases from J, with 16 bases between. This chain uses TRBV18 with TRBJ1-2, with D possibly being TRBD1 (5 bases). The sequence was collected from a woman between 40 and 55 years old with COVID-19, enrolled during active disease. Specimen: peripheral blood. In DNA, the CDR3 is TGTGCCAGCTCACCAGCCGTGGCAGGGTCGAATGGCTACACCTTC. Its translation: CASSPAVAGSNGYTF. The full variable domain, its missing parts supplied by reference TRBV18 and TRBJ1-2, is NAGVMQNPRHLVRRRGQEARLRCSPMKGHSHVYWYRQLPEEGLKFMVYLQKENIIDESGMPKERFSAEFPKEGPSILRIQQVVRGDSAAYFCASSPAVAGSNGYTFGSGTRLTVV.